This T cell receptor beta chain was sequenced for a study of Ad26.COV2.S vaccination and SARS-CoV-2 variants. Study background: The donor was enrolled in the Ad26.COV2.S arm of the COV1001 trial. Donor got 5x10^10 or 1x10^11 viral particles of Ad26.COV2.S. Study findings and constraints: Reportedly, after vaccination the spike-specific CD8+ and CD4+ T cell responses displayed substantial breadth.

The sample's treatment: around 19 received Ad26.COV2.S at low or high dose, single or two shots; 5 received placebo; per-sample allocation not given. Samples came from day 63 after the first vaccine or placebo injection. Germline CDR1 is ENHRY and CDR2 is SYGVKD. Losses at the gene ends were 10 bases for V and 2 bases for J; bases not matched to a gene: 7. The CDR3 has 14 amino acids. A word on this clone: Its antigen is still unknown.

Produced via immunoSEQ multiplex PCR; TCRdb's table is partial and in-frame only. The sample has roughly 700,000 clones, more than 70% seen once; the top ten hold around 1.4%. The receptor comes from a person between 18 and 59 years old who received the Ad26.COV2.S COVID-19 vaccine or a placebo. This specimen consisted of peripheral blood, obtained in a trial of Ad26.COV2.S vaccine versus placebo. The V call is TRBV10-3, the J call TRBJ2-3; 9 positions match TRBD1. The DNA for the CDR3 is TGTGCCACCATACAGGGGGCGGTCACAGATACGCAGTATTTT. Its translation: CATIQGAVTDTQYF.